Each of the 19 T cell receptor beta chains below was sequenced from the same sample in a study of OX40 agonist ivuxolimab in advanced cancers. Some clones are missing from TCRdb's copy, which holds only in-frame ones; the method was immunoSEQ multiplex PCR. The sample records about 69,000 clones, over 60% being singletons. The sample consisted of CD4+ or CD8+ T cells sorted from blood, taken in a trial of the OX40 agonist ivuxolimab. These receptors were obtained from an adult with an advanced solid tumor such as melanoma, head and neck, liver or kidney cancer.

This clone was seen only once. The chain uses TRBV2 and TRBJ1-1; D unresolved. CDR1 is SNHLY and CDR2 is FYNNEI in the germline V gene. V gave up 3 bases and J gave up 3 bases, with 8 bases separating them. The CDR3 extends over 13 amino acids. The CDR3 protein is CASSEEGHTEAFF. The DNA of the CDR3 is TGTGCCAGCAGTGAGGAAGGGCACACTGAAGCTTTCTTT. Full variable domain (rest looked up from reference TRBV2 and TRBJ1-1): EPEVTQTPSHQVTQMGQEVILRCVPISNHLYFYWYRQILGQKVEFLVSFYNNEISEKSEIFDDQFSVERPDGSNFTLKIRSTKLEDSAMYFCASSEEGHTEAFFGQGTRLTVV.

The chain combines TRBV2 with TRBJ1-5; D is uncertain. CDR1 is SNHLY, CDR2 FYNNEI, per germline. Between the trimmed V and J ends, which lost 4 bases and 0 bases, there was a span of 10 bases. The CDR3 totals 15 residues. DNA of the CDR3: TGTGCCAGCAGTGGCCTACAGAATAGCAATCAGCCCCAGCATTTT. Its protein product is CASSGLQNSNQPQHF.

As DNA, the CDR3 is TGTGCCTGGAGTAGTGTGAGTTTCTCTGGGGCCAACGTCCTGACTTTC. Its translation is CAWSSVSFSGANVLTF. The chain uses TRBV30 and TRBJ2-6; D gene ambiguous. This CDR3 comprises 16 residues. V gave up 2 bases and J gave up 0 bases, with 11 bases separating them. Germline V lookup: CDR1 GTSNPN, CDR2 SVGIG (reference sequence).

The chain combines TRBV18 with TRBJ1-4; D perhaps matches TRBD1 (5 bases). CDR3 length equals 15 residues. Germline CDR1 is KGHSH and CDR2 is LQKENI. V shed 3 bases and J shed 3 bases, with 11 bases lying between them. CDR3 in amino acids: CASSPGGAPNEKLFF. DNA for the CDR3: TGTGCCAGCTCACCCGGAGGGGCTCCTAATGAAAAACTGTTTTTT. Variable domain in full (rest from reference TRBV18 and TRBJ1-4): NAGVMQNPRHLVRRRGQEARLRCSPMKGHSHVYWYRQLPEEGLKFMVYLQKENIIDESGMPKERFSAEFPKEGPSILRIQQVVRGDSAAYFCASSPGGAPNEKLFFGSGTQLSVL.

The rearrangement uses TRBV4-2 and TRBJ1-4; TRBD1 agrees at 11 bases. The CDR3 is 15 residues long. Germline CDR1 LGHNA, CDR2 YNFKEQ. The ends lost 0 bases at V and 7 bases at J; junction bases unmatched: 1. This chain's CDR3 is CASSQDGTGGEKLFF. The CDR3 DNA follows: TGTGCCAGCAGCCAAGATGGGACAGGGGGTGAAAAACTGTTTTTT.

This clone was recorded only once. The chain employs TRBV30 and TRBJ1-2; TRBD1 agrees at 7 bases. Trimming at V came to 7 bases and at J to 6 bases, leaving 8 bases not matched to a gene. The CDR3 loop spans 12 amino acids. Germline V gene sequence: CDR1 GTSNPN, CDR2 SVGIG (reference sequence). DNA for the CDR3: TGTGCCTCGAGAAGGACAGGTCATGGCTACACCTTC. Protein product: CASRRTGHGYTF.

This chain connects TRBV4-1 to TRBJ2-5, with 13 nucleotides matching TRBD2. Per germline, CDR1 MGHRA and CDR2 YSYEKL. The V and J ends lost 1 base and 6 bases, in that order; junction bases with no gene match: 5. The CDR3 covers 16 residues. The CDR3 loop is CASSQVRTSGGKTQYF. CDR3 sequence (DNA): TGCGCCAGCAGCCAAGTACGGACTAGCGGGGGAAAGACCCAGTACTTC.

J is TRBJ1-2 and V is TRBV5-6; 8 bases fit TRBD1. CDR3 length equals 14 residues. The junction had 11 bases not matched to a gene; V was cut back by 6 bases and J by 7 bases. Per the germline V gene, CDR1 is SGHDT and CDR2 is YYEEEE. The CDR3 loop is CASTSGQGASGYTF. Written as DNA, the CDR3 is TGTGCCAGCACCTCAGGGCAGGGGGCAAGTGGCTACACCTTC.

The chain recombines TRBV10-2 with TRBJ2-4; no clear D gene. The CDR3 extends over 14 amino acids. Germline loops: CDR1 WSHSY, CDR2 SAAADI. V was trimmed by 8 bases and J by 5 bases, leaving 16 bases between them. Here the CDR3 reads CASRPRHKENIQYF. Here the CDR3 DNA reads TGCGCCAGCCGACCGCGCCATAAAGAAAACATTCAGTACTTC.

This clone was recorded at least ten times. The V call is TRBV20-1, the J call TRBJ2-1; D possibly uses TRBD1 or TRBD2 (5 bases each). This CDR3 has 11 amino acids. CDR1 and CDR2 (germline): DFQATT, SNEGSKA (reference sequence). Trimming took 0 bases from V and 15 from J, leaving 12 bases between them. As DNA, the CDR3 is TGCAGTGCTAGAGAAGGGTGGGGGTTGTTCTTC. The encoded protein is CSAREGWGLFF.

This clone was seen only a few times. This CDR3 reads CASSYQGKADTQYF. The CDR3 DNA sequence: TGCGCCAGCAGTTATCAGGGTAAGGCAGATACGCAGTATTTT. The V gene is TRBV5-1, the J gene TRBJ2-3; tentatively, D is TRBD1 (5 bases). The V and J ends lost 5 bases and 4 bases respectively, with 14 bases between them. There are 14 residues in the CDR3. CDR1 SGHRS and CDR2 YFSETQ come from the germline V gene.

The CDR3 region is CASSPGYGFGSPLHF. The DNA for the CDR3 is TGTGCCAGCAGCCCGGGGTACGGGTTCGGATCACCCCTCCACTTT. This chain uses TRBV5-8 with TRBJ1-6; D gene ambiguous. Germline V lookup: CDR1 SGHTS, CDR2 YDEGEE. V was pared by 4 bases and J by 10 bases, with 18 bases between. CDR3 length: 15 amino acids.

The rearrangement joins TRBV12-5 to TRBJ2-2; the match to TRBD1 covers 7 bases. Germline V gene data show CDR1 as LGHNT and CDR2 as FRNRAP. V dropped 6 bases and J dropped 6; count of bases not matched to a gene: 4. CDR3 size: 13 residues. The DNA for the CDR3 is TGTGCTAGTGGAACGGGACAGCCCGGGGAGCTGTTTTTT. Encoded protein: CASGTGQPGELFF.

V usage is TRBV28 and J usage is TRBJ1-1, with D maybe TRBD1 (5 bases). Germline assignment: CDR1 MDHEN and CDR2 SYDVKM. This CDR3 is 14 amino acids long. Trimming removed 8 bases at V and 1 base at J, with 14 bases between. CDR3 residues: CASGSTGSNTEAFF. The CDR3 region has the DNA TGTGCCAGCGGTAGCACAGGATCGAACACTGAAGCTTTCTTT.

This clone was recorded a few times. The chain couples TRBV28 to TRBJ1-5; D is ambiguous. CDR3 length: 12 amino acids. Germline-derived CDR1 and CDR2 are MDHEN and SYDVKM. V lost 6 bases, J lost 0 bases, and 3 bases lay in between. As DNA, the CDR3 is TGTGCCAGCAGCGGTAGCAATCAGCCCCAGCATTTT. Translated, it gives CASSGSNQPQHF.

DNA of the CDR3: TGTGCCAGCAGGGGGGAGAACTTCTTTGGCTACACCTTC. Its translation: CASRGENFFGYTF. The chain has TRBV6-1 and TRBJ1-2, with D possibly matching TRBD1 (5 bases). The CDR3 is 13 amino acids. CDR1 and CDR2 (germline): MNHNS, SASEGT. V lost 6 bases to trimming and J lost 7 bases, with 15 bases between them.

V and J are TRBV6-5 and TRBJ1-5; D is perhaps TRBD1 (6 bases). This CDR3 comprises 15 residues. V was shortened by 6 bases and J by 1 base, with 13 bases between the two germline ends. CDR1 and CDR2 (germline): MNHEY, SVGAGI. The CDR3 coding sequence is TGTGCCAGCAGCCCACAGGGACGAAGCAATCAGCCCCAGCATTTT. The encoded protein is CASSPQGRSNQPQHF.

This clone has only a few counts. The rearrangement links TRBV4-1 to TRBJ2-3; TRBD2 agrees at 7 bases. CDR3 length equals 16 residues. Germline loops: CDR1 MGHRA, CDR2 YSYEKL. The J segment lost 5 bases and the V segment lost 0 bases, leaving 8 bases of the junction unmatched. The CDR3 nucleotides are TGCGCCAGCAGCCAAGATGGGGGGGGGATGAAAGATACGCAGTATTTT. Protein: CASSQDGGGMKDTQYF.

The CDR3 here is CATTGGDENGYTF. The CDR3 bases are TGTGCCACCACTGGAGGGGATGAGAATGGCTACACCTTC. The V gene is TRBV10-3, the J gene TRBJ1-2; weak D call: TRBD1 (5 bases). Germline assignment: CDR1 ENHRY and CDR2 SYGVKD. V dropped 10 bases and J dropped 6 bases, with 18 bases sitting between them. The CDR3 sequence is 13 residues long.